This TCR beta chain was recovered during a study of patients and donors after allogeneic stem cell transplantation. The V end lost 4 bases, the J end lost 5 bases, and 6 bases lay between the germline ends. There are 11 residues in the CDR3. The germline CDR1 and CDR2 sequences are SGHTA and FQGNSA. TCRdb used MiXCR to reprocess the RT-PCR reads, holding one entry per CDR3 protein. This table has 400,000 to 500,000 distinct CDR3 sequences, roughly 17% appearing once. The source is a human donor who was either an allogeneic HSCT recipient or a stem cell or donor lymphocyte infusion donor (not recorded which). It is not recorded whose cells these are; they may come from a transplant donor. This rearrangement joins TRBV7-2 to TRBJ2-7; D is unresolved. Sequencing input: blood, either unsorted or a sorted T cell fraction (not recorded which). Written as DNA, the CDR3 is TGTGCCAGCAGCTACGTCCACGAGCAGTACTTC. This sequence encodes CASSYVHEQYF.